This entry features one T cell receptor (beta chain) sequence. As yet, its antigen is unknown. This sample is drawn from a study of response to subunit inactivated influenza vaccine. Whole-study findings and limits: The study's authors posited that every seasonal influenza vaccination enlists few new T cells.

TCRdb analysed the RT-PCR reads with MiXCR anew, one entry per CDR3 protein. There are 500,000 or so distinct CDR3 sequences in the sample; 15% to 20% occur only once, and less than 4% lies in the top ten. The receptor comes from a man between 50 and 69 years old who received an inactivated influenza vaccine. The sample consisted of CD4+ T cells sorted from PBMCs, taken about 23 months after vaccination.

The CDR3 sequence is CASSEQGRGANVLTF. The CDR3 coding sequence is TGTGCCAGCAGTGAACAGGGAAGAGGGGCCAACGTCCTGACTTTC. The chain links TRBV6-4 to TRBJ2-6; weak D call: TRBD1 (6 bases). From germline, CDR1 is MRHNA and CDR2 SNTAGT. The length of the CDR3 is 15 residues. V lost 3 bases and J lost 4, with 10 bases in between.